A single sample is the source of the 23 T cell receptor beta chains below, sequenced in a study of blood T cell repertoires in COVID-19. Sequenced by immunoSEQ multiplex PCR; TCRdb stores in-frame clones only, minus some. This table holds approximately 91,000 clones, approximately 80% found once. The sequenced sample consisted of peripheral blood. The source is a man in his sixties or seventies with acute or convalescent COVID-19.

The CDR3 coding sequence is TGCGCCAGCAGTGGGGACAGGGCAGACGAGCAGTACTTC. This encodes CASSGDRADEQYF. The J gene is TRBJ2-7, the V gene TRBV10-2, with 9 bases aligning to TRBD1. Germline V CDR1 and CDR2: WSHSY, SAAADI. The CDR3 extends over 13 amino acids. J was trimmed by 5 bases and V by 4 bases; bases with no gene match: 3.

This chain connects TRBV19 to TRBJ1-2; TRBD1 might be the D (6 bases). V lost 8 bases to trimming and J lost 4 bases, with 14 bases between them. CDR3 length: 13 residues. From germline, CDR1 is LNHDA and CDR2 SQIVND (reference sequence). CDR3 in DNA: TGTGCCAGTTGTTACAGGGCGGGCTATGGCTACACCTTC. Protein: CASCYRAGYGYTF.

This chain uses TRBV27 with TRBJ2-3, with 7 positions matching TRBD1. V lost 9 bases and J lost 2; bases outside the gene matches: 11. Germline CDR1 and CDR2: MNHEY and SMNVEV (reference sequence). The CDR3 extends over 15 amino acids. This chain's CDR3 is CASTTGTAHTDTQYF. In nucleotides, the CDR3 is TGTGCCAGTACAACCGGGACAGCTCACACAGATACGCAGTATTTT.

J is TRBJ1-2 and V is TRBV12-3 or TRBV12-4, with D unresolved. V was shortened by 6 bases and J by 2 bases, with 10 bases between the two germline ends. This CDR3 contains 13 residues. Here the CDR3 reads CASSRLLNYGYTF. In DNA form, the CDR3 reads TGTGCCAGCAGCCGACTGCTCAACTATGGCTACACCTTC.

J is TRBJ2-5 and V is TRBV15; possible D gene TRBD2, 6 bases. Germline CDR1 is LNHNV and CDR2 is YYDKDF (reference sequence). This CDR3 comprises 14 residues. Trimming stripped 5 bases from V and 6 bases from J, with 16 bases between. As DNA, the CDR3 is TGTGCCACCAGCCGCGGCGGGGACTCGAAGACCCAGTACTTC. This sequence encodes CATSRGGDSKTQYF. The full variable domain, rest sourced from reference TRBV15 and TRBJ2-5, is DAMVIQNPRYQVTQFGKPVTLSCSQTLNHNVMYWYQQKSSQAPKLLFHYYDKDFNNEADTPDNFQSRRPNTSFCFLDIRSPGLGDTAMYLCATSRGGDSKTQYFGPGTRLLVL.

This chain joins TRBV5-6 and TRBJ1-6; 11 bases fit TRBD1. The V gene end was trimmed by 3 bases and the J gene end by 4 bases; junction bases not matched to a gene: 3. There are 16 residues in the CDR3. Germline CDR1 reads SGHDT; CDR2 reads YYEEEE. The CDR3 is CASSWDRGSYNSPLHF. The CDR3 bases are TGTGCCAGCAGCTGGGACAGGGGGTCGTATAATTCACCCCTCCACTTT. Complete variable domain (other parts from reference TRBV5-6 and TRBJ1-6): DAGVTQSPTHLIKTRGQQVTLRCSPKSGHDTVSWYQQALGQGPQFIFQYYEEEERQRGNFPDRFSGHQFPNYSSELNVNALLLGDSALYLCASSWDRGSYNSPLHFGNGTRLTVT.

This chain uses TRBV5-4 with TRBJ1-2; 9 nucleotides match TRBD1. This CDR3 contains 16 residues. With 0 bases clipped from V and 8 bases from J, the junction kept 11 bases outside the gene matches. Germline-derived CDR1 and CDR2 are SGHNT and YYREEE (reference sequence). The CDR3 bases are TGTGCCAGCAGCTTGGACAGGGGGCATTTCACGGGAGGCTACACCTTC. This codes for CASSLDRGHFTGGYTF.

This sequence joins TRBV2 and TRBJ1-4, with D maybe TRBD1 (6 bases). CDR3 length: 14 residues. Trimming took off 6 bases at V and 4 bases at J, with 12 bases between the two ends. The germline gives CDR1 SNHLY, CDR2 FYNNEI. This CDR3 is CASRAGQNNEKLFF. The CDR3 nucleotides read TGTGCCAGCAGAGCGGGACAAAATAATGAAAAACTGTTTTTT. The full variable domain, with the rest looked up from reference TRBV2 and TRBJ1-4, is EPEVTQTPSHQVTQMGQEVILRCVPISNHLYFYWYRQILGQKVEFLVSFYNNEISEKSEIFDDQFSVERPDGSNFTLKIRSTKLEDSAMYFCASRAGQNNEKLFFGSGTQLSVL.

This rearrangement joins TRBV3-1 (or the pseudogene TRBV3-2) to TRBJ2-5; the match to TRBD2 covers 8 bases. Trimming cost V 4 bases and J 2 bases; bases outside gene matches: 9. Germline V lookup: CDR1 LGHDT, CDR2 YNNKEL (reference sequence). There are 16 residues in the CDR3. CDR3 sequence reads: CASSLNSQRGQETQYF. In DNA form, the CDR3 reads TGTGCCAGCAGCCTTAATTCACAGCGGGGGCAAGAGACCCAGTACTTC.

J is TRBJ2-3 and V is TRBV3-1 (or the pseudogene TRBV3-2); 10 nucleotides line up with TRBD2. Germline CDR1 LGHDT, CDR2 YNNKEL (reference sequence). The CDR3 runs to 16 residues. The ends lost 0 bases at V and 3 bases at J; junction bases unmatched: 3. The CDR3 bases are TGTGCCAGCAGCCAAGACCTAGCGGGAGTTACAGATACGCAGTATTTT. It codes for CASSQDLAGVTDTQYF.

The chain has TRBV18 and TRBJ1-6, with 9 bases identical to TRBD1. Germline CDR1 is KGHSH and CDR2 is LQKENI. This CDR3 region has 13 residues. J gave up 10 bases and V 7 bases, and 5 bases lay outside the gene matches. CDR3 loop: CASYRDRESPLHF. The CDR3 DNA reads TGTGCCAGCTACCGGGACAGGGAATCACCCCTCCACTTT.

The rearrangement uses TRBV5-1 and TRBJ2-5, with a possible D match to TRBD2 (6 bases). With 0 bases removed from V and 5 bases from J, the gap between germline ends came to 20 bases. The CDR3 runs to 17 residues. Germline assignment: CDR1 SGHRS and CDR2 YFSETQ. The CDR3 DNA reads TGCGCCAGCAGCTTGGGGGGCGGGGCTCCAGCAGATGAGACCCAGTACTTC. This codes for CASSLGGGAPADETQYF.

V is TRBV7-2 and J is TRBJ2-7, with D perhaps TRBD1 (5 bases). CDR3 length: 14 amino acids. Trimming shortened V by 3 bases and J by 2 bases, and 11 bases separated the two germline ends. From germline, CDR1 is SGHTA and CDR2 FQGNSA. CDR3 region: CASSFSGWAYEQYV. The CDR3 DNA follows: TGTGCCAGCAGCTTCTCAGGGTGGGCCTACGAGCAGTACGTC.

V usage is TRBV5-6 and J usage is TRBJ2-7; 9 nucleotides match TRBD1. Unmatched junction bases numbered 4, after V lost 0 bases and J lost 6 bases. Germline V gene data show CDR1 as SGHDT and CDR2 as YYEEEE. The CDR3 has 14 amino acids. CDR3 loop: CASSLGTGAGEQYF. The DNA for the CDR3 is TGTGCCAGCAGCTTGGGGACAGGGGCAGGCGAGCAGTACTTC.

This clone has only a few counts. The rearrangement uses TRBV11-2 and TRBJ1-5; D gene uncertain. The CDR3 is 15 amino acids. CDR1 is SGHAT, CDR2 FQNNGV, per germline. The germline V and J ends were trimmed by 5 bases and 3 bases, with 14 bases remaining between them. The CDR3 DNA follows: TGTGCCAGCAGCACCGTTACGGGGTACAATCAGCCCCAGCATTTT. Translating it yields CASSTVTGYNQPQHF. The full variable domain, with the rest looked up from reference TRBV11-2 and TRBJ1-5, is EAGVAQSPRYKIIEKRQSVAFWCNPISGHATLYWYQQILGQGPKLLIQFQNNGVVDDSQLPKDRFSAERLKGVDSTLKIQPAKLEDSAVYLCASSTVTGYNQPQHFGDGTRLSIL.

The chain employs TRBV7-8 and TRBJ1-5; D may be TRBD1 (5 bases). The germline V gene has CDR1 SGHVS and CDR2 FQNEAQ. V lost 1 base and J 9 bases, leaving 13 bases between the germline ends. The CDR3 has 14 amino acids. In DNA form, the CDR3 reads TGTGCCAGCAGCTTAGTAGGGGACTGGGGGCCCCAGCATTTT. It encodes CASSLVGDWGPQHF.

This chain connects TRBV6-5 to TRBJ1-4, with D unclear. In germline, CDR1 is MNHEY, CDR2 SVGAGI. CDR3 length: 14 residues. V lost 7 bases and J 0 bases, leaving 9 bases between the germline ends. Here the CDR3 reads CASMREATNEKLFF. The CDR3, as DNA: TGTGCCAGCATGAGGGAAGCAACTAATGAAAAACTGTTTTTT.

This chain connects TRBV7-2 to TRBJ2-5; the match to TRBD1 covers 11 bases. With 2 bases clipped from V and 4 bases from J, the junction kept 3 bases outside the gene matches. Germline V gene sequence: CDR1 SGHTA, CDR2 FQGNSA. The CDR3 consists of 15 residues. CDR3 DNA: TGTGCCAGCAGCTTAAAGGACAGGGGGCTAGAGACCCAGTACTTC. Its translation: CASSLKDRGLETQYF.

V usage is TRBV24-1 and J usage is TRBJ2-1; 7 bases agree with TRBD2. Germline V gives CDR1 KGHDR, CDR2 SFDVKD. This CDR3 comprises 14 residues. The J segment lost 3 bases and the V segment lost 8 bases, leaving 6 bases of the junction unmatched. The DNA for the CDR3 is TGTGCCACCACCTCTAGCGGTAACTACAATGAGCAGTTCTTC. Translation: CATTSSGNYNEQFF.

The V call is TRBV24-1, the J call TRBJ2-7, with D maybe TRBD1 (6 bases). V gave up 3 bases and J gave up 0 bases, with 11 bases separating them. This CDR3 has 15 amino acids. CDR1 and CDR2 (germline): KGHDR, SFDVKD. The CDR3 coding sequence is TGTGCCACCAGTGATCCGACGACAGGCTCCTACGAGCAGTACTTC. Protein sequence: CATSDPTTGSYEQYF.

The rearrangement joins TRBV24-1 to TRBJ2-7, with D perhaps TRBD1 (5 bases). CDR3 size: 13 residues. CDR1 and CDR2 from the germline V gene are KGHDR and SFDVKD. V was cut by 9 bases and J by 6 bases, with 17 bases left in between. CDR3 bases: TGTGCCACCTCTCGTGGGGCACCGGGCGAGCAGTACTTC. Its protein product is CATSRGAPGEQYF.

This chain joins TRBV5-1 and TRBJ1-1, with 11 bases lining up with TRBD1. The V segment lost 4 bases and the J segment 6 bases; nucleotides outside the gene matches: 5. The CDR3 has 14 residues. CDR1 and CDR2 (germline): SGHRS, YFSETQ. The CDR3 sequence: CASSQGQGGAEAFF. The DNA of the CDR3 is TGCGCCAGCAGCCAGGGACAGGGGGGCGCTGAAGCTTTCTTT.

The chain couples TRBV6-5 to TRBJ2-7, with D maybe TRBD2 (6 bases). Germline lookup yields CDR1 MNHEY and CDR2 SVGAGI. The ends were cut back, 6 bases at V and 6 bases at J, with 12 bases in the middle. CDR3 length: 12 amino acids. The CDR3 reads CASRSMRGEQYF. CDR3 DNA sequence: TGTGCCAGCAGGTCAATGCGGGGCGAGCAGTACTTC.